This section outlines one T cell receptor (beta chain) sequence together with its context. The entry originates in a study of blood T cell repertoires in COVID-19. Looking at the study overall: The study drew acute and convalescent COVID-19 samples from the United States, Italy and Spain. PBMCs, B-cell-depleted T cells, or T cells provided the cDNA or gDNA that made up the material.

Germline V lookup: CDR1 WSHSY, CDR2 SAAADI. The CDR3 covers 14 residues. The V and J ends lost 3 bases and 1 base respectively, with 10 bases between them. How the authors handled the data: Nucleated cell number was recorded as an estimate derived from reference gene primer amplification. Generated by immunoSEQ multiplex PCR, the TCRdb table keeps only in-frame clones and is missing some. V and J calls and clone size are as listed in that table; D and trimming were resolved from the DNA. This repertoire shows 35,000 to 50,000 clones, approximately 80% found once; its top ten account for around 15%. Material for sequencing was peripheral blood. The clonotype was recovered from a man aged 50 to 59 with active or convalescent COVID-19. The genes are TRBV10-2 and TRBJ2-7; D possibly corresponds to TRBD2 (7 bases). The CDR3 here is CASSEGGVSYEQYF. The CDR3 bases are TGCGCCAGCAGTGAAGGGGGGGTTTCCTACGAGCAGTACTTC.